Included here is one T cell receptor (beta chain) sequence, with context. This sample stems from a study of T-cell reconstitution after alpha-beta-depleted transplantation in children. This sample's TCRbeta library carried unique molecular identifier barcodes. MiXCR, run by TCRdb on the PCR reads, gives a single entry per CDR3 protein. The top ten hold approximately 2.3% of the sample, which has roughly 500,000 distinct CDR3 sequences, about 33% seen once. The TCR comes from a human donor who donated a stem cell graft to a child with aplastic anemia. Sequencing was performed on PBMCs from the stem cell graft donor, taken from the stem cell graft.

In DNA form, the CDR3 reads TGCAGCGTTGAAGACAGGGTCTATGGCTACACCTTC. Translated, it gives CSVEDRVYGYTF. The chain joins TRBV29-1 to TRBJ1-2; D is possibly TRBD1 (5 bases). The CDR3 covers 12 residues. V lost 0 bases and J 4 bases, leaving 6 bases between the germline ends. CDR1 is SQVTM and CDR2 is ANQGSEA in the germline V gene.